This paragraph reports one T cell receptor beta chain. Patients in Seattle were enrolled during active infection, then followed longitudinally. The assay was immunoSEQ multiplex PCR, and TCRdb's table has in-frame clones only and misses some. In the table there are roughly 130,000 clones, over 85% of which are singletons. The data derive from a study of blood T cell repertoires in COVID-19. Across the study: Italy, Spain and the United States were the sources of the convalescent and acute COVID-19 samples.

The CDR3 runs 14 residues. V lost 0 bases and J 8 bases, leaving 13 bases between the germline ends. Germline-derived CDR1 and CDR2 are LNHNV and YYDKDF (reference sequence). Specimen: peripheral blood. The sequence was collected from a man in his 60s with COVID-19, enrolled during active disease. This chain links TRBV15 with TRBJ2-5, with no clear D. CDR3 sequence (DNA): TGTGCCACCAGCAGAGATACTACAACCCTAACCCAGTACTTC. Encoded protein: CATSRDTTTLTQYF.